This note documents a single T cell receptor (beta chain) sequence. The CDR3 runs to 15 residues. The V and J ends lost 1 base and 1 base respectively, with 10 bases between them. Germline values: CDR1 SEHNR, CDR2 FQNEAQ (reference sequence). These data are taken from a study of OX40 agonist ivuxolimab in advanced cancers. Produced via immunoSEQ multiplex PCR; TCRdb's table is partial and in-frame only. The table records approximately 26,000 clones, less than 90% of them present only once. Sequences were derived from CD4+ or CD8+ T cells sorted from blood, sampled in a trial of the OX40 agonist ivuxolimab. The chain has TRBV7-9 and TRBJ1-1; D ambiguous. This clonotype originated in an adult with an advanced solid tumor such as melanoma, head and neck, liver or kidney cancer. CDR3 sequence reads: CASSLVLGKNTEAFF. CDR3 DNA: TGTGCCAGCAGCTTAGTTTTGGGGAAGAACACTGAAGCTTTCTTT.